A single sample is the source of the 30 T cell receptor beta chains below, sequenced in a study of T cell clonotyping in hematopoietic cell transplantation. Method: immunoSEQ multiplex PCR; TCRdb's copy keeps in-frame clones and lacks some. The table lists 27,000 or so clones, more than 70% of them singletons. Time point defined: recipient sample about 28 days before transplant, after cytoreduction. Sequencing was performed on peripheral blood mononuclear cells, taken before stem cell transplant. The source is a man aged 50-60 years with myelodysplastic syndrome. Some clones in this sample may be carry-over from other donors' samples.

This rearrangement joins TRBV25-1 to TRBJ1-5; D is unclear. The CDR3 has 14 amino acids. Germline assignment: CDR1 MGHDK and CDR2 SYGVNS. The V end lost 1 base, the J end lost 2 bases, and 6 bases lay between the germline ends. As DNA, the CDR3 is TGTGCCAGCAGTGAATCCTTGGGCAATCAGCCCCAGCATTTT. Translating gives CASSESLGNQPQHF.

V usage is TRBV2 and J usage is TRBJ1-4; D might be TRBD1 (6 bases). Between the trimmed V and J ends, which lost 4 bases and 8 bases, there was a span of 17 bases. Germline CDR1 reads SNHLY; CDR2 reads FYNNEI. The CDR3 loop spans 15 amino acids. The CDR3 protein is CASSGPGPQGEKLFF. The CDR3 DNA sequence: TGTGCCAGCAGTGGCCCGGGACCCCAGGGGGAAAAACTGTTTTTT.

The CDR3 loop is CASSQDPKLAKNIQYF. The CDR3 nucleotides are TGCGCCAGCAGCCAAGATCCCAAGCTAGCCAAAAACATTCAGTACTTC. V and J are TRBV4-3 and TRBJ2-4; D gene uncertain. Per germline, CDR1 LGHNA and CDR2 YSLEER. Trimming cost V 0 bases and J 0 bases, with 9 bases left between them. The CDR3 runs 16 residues.

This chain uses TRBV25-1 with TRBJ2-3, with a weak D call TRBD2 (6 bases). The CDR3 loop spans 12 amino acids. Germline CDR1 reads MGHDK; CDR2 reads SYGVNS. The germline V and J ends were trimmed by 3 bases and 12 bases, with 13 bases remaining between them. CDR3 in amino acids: CASSEAGPIQYF. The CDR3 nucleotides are TGTGCCAGCAGTGAGGCGGGACCTATTCAGTATTTT.

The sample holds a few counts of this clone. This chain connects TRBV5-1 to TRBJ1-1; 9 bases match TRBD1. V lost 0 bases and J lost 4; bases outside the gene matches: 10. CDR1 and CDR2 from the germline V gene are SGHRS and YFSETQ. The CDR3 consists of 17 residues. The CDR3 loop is CASSLGLGTGRGTEAFF. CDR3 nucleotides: TGCGCCAGCAGCTTGGGTCTCGGGACAGGGCGTGGCACTGAAGCTTTCTTT.

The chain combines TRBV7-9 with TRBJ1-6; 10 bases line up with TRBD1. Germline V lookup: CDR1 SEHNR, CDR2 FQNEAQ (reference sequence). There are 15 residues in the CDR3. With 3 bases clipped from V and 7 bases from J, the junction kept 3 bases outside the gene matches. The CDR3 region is CASSLAGQGNSPLHF. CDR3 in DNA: TGTGCCAGCAGCTTGGCGGGACAGGGGAATTCACCCCTCCACTTT. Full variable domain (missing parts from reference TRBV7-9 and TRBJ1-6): DTGVSQNPRHKITKRGQNVTFRCDPISEHNRLYWYRQTLGQGPEFLTYFQNEAQLEKSRLLSDRFSAERPKGSFSTLEIQRTEQGDSAMYLCASSLAGQGNSPLHFGNGTRLTVT.

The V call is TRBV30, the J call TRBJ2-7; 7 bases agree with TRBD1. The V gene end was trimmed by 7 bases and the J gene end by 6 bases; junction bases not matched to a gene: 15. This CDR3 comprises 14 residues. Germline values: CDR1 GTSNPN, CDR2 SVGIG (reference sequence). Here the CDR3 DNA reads TGTGCCTCGGGGCTCCCCGGGACAGCCTCCGAGCAGTACTTC. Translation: CASGLPGTASEQYF.

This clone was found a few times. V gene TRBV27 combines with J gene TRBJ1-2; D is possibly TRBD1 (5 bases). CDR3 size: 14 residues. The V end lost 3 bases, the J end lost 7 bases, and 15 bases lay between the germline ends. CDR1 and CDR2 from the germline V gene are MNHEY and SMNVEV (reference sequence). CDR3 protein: CASSFSGRGAGYTF. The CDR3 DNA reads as TGTGCCAGCAGTTTTAGCGGGAGAGGGGCTGGCTACACCTTC.

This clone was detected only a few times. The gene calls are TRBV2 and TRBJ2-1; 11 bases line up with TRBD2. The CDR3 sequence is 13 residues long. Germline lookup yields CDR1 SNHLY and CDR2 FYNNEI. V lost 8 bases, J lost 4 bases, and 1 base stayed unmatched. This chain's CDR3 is CASGTSGYNEQFF. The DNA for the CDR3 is TGTGCCAGCGGGACTAGCGGTTACAATGAGCAGTTCTTC.

The CDR3 coding sequence is TGTGCCTGGAGCCGGGGGGCCCCTGGTTCAAACGAGCAGTACTTC. Translated: CAWSRGAPGSNEQYF. V gene TRBV30 combines with J gene TRBJ2-7; D possibly corresponds to TRBD2 (7 bases). Germline CDR1 is GTSNPN and CDR2 is SVGIG (reference sequence). Trimming pared 3 bases from V and 5 bases from J, leaving 20 bases between. The CDR3 loop spans 15 amino acids. Supplemented by reference TRBV30 and TRBJ2-7, the full variable domain reads SQTIHQWPATLVQPVGSPLSLECTVEGTSNPNLYWYRQAAGRGLQLLFYSVGIGQISSEVPQNLSASRPQDRQFILSSKKLLLSDSGFYLCAWSRGAPGSNEQYFGPGTRLTVT.

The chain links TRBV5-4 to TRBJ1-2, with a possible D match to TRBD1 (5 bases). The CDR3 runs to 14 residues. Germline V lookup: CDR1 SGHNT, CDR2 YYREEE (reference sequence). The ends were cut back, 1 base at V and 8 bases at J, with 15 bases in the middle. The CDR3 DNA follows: TGTGCCAGCAGCTTGCGAGAAGGGGAGTTAGGCTACACCTTC. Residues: CASSLREGELGYTF.

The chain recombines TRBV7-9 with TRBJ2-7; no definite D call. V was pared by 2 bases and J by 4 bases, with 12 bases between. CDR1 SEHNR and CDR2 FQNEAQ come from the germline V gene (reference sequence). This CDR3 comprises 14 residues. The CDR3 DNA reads TGTGCCAGCAGCTTACTCCTAAAGGAGTACGAGCAGTACTTC. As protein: CASSLLLKEYEQYF.

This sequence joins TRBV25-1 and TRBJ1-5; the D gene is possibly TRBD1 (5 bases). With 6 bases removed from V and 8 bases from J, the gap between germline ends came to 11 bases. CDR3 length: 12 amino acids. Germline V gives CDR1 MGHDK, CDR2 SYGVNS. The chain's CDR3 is CASRQDVEPQHF. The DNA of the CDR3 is TGTGCCAGCAGACAGGACGTTGAGCCCCAGCATTTT.

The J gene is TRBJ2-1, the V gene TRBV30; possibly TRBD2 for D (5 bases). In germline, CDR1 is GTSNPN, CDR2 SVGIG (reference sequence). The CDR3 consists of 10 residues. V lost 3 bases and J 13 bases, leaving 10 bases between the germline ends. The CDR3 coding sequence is TGTGCCTGGAGGGGAGAAGCCCAGTTCTTC. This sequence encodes CAWRGEAQFF.

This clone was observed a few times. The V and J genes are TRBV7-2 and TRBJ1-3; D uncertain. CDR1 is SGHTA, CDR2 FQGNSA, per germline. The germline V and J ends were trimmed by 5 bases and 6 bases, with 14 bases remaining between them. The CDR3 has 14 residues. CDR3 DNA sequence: TGTGCCAGCAGCCCCGCCTCCGGACCAAACACCATATATTTT. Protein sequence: CASSPASGPNTIYF.

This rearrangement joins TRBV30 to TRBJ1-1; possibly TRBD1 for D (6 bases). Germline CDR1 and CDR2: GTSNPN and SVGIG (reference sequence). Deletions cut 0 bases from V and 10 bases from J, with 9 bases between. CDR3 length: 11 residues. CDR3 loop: CAWSVARGAFF. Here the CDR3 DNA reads TGTGCCTGGAGTGTAGCCAGGGGAGCTTTCTTT. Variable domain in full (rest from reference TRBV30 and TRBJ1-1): SQTIHQWPATLVQPVGSPLSLECTVEGTSNPNLYWYRQAAGRGLQLLFYSVGIGQISSEVPQNLSASRPQDRQFILSSKKLLLSDSGFYLCAWSVARGAFFGQGTRLTVV.

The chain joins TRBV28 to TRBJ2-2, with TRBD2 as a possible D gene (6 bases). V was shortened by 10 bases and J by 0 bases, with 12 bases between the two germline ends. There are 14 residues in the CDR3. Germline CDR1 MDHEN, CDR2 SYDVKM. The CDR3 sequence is CAIRSGPNTGELFF. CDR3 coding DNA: TGTGCCATCCGTAGCGGCCCGAACACCGGGGAGCTGTTTTTT.

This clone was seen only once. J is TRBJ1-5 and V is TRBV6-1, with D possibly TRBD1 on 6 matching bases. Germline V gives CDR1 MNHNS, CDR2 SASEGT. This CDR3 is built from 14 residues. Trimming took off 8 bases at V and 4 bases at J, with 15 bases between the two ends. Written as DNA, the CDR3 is TGTGCCAGCCTTACAGGGATTTTTAATCAGCCCCAGCATTTT. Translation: CASLTGIFNQPQHF.

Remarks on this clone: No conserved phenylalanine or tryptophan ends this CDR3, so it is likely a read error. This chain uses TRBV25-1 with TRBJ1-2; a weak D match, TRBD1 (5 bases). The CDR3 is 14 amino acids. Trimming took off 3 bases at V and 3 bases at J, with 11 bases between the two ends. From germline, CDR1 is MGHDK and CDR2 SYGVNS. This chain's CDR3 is CASSDSRDDYGYTI. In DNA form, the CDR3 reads TGTGCCAGCAGTGACTCGCGGGACGACTATGGCTACACCATC.

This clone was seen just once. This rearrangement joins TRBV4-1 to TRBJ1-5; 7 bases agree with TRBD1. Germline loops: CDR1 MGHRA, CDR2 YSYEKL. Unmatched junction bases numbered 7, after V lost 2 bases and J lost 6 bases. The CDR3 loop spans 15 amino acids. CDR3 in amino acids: CASSQSRDRGQPQHF. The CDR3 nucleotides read TGCGCCAGCAGCCAATCCCGGGACAGAGGTCAGCCCCAGCATTTT.

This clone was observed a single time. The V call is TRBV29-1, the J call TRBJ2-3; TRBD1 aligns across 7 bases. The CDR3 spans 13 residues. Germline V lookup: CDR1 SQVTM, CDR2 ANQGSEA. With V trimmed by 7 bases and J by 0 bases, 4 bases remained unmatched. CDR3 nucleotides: TGCAGCGCTCGACAGGGAAGCACAGATACGCAGTATTTT. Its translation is CSARQGSTDTQYF.

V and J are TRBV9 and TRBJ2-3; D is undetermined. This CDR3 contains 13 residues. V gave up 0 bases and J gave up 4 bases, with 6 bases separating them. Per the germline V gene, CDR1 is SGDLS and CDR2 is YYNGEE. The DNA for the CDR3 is TGTGCCAGCAGCGTAGACCCACCAGATACGCAGTATTTT. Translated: CASSVDPPDTQYF. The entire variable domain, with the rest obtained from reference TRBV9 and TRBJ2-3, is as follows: DSGVTQTPKHLITATGQRVTLRCSPRSGDLSVYWYQQSLDQGLQFLIQYYNGEERAKGNILERFSAQQFPDLHSELNLSSLELGDSALYFCASSVDPPDTQYFGPGTRLTVL.

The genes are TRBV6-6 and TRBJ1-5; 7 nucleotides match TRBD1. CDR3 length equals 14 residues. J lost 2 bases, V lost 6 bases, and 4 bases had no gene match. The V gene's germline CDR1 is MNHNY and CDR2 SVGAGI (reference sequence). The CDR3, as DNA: TGTGCCAGCAGAGGGGGCTGGGGCAATCAGCCCCAGCATTTT. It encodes CASRGGWGNQPQHF.

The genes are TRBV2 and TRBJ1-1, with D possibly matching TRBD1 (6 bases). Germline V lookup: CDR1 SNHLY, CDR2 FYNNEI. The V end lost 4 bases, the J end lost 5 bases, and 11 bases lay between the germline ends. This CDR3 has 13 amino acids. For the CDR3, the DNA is TGTGCCAGCAGTGTGGCGACAGGTACTGAAGCTTTCTTT. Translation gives CASSVATGTEAFF.

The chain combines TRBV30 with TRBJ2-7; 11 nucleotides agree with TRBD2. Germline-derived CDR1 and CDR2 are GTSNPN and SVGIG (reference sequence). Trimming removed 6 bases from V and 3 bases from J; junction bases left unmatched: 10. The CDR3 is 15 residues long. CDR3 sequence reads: CACSGRAVIGYEQYF. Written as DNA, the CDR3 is TGTGCCTGTAGCGGGAGGGCCGTTATCGGCTACGAGCAGTACTTC.

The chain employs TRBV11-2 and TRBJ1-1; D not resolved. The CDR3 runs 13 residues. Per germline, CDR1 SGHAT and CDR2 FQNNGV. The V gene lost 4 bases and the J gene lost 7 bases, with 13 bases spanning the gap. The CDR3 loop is CASSYPAIGEAFF. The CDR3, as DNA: TGTGCCAGCAGCTATCCGGCTATCGGTGAAGCTTTCTTT.

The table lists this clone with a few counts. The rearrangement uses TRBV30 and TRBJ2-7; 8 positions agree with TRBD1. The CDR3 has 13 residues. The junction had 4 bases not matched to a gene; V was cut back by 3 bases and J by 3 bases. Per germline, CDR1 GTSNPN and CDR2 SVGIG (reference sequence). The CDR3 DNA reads TGTGCCTGGAGGACAGGGGTAAACTACGAGCAGTACTTC. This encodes CAWRTGVNYEQYF.

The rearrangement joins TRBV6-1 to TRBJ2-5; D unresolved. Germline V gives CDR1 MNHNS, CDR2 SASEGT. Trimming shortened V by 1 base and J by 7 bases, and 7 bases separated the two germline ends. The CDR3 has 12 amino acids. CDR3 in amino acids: CASSEGSGTQYF. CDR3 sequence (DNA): TGTGCCAGCAGTGAAGGTAGTGGGACCCAGTACTTC.

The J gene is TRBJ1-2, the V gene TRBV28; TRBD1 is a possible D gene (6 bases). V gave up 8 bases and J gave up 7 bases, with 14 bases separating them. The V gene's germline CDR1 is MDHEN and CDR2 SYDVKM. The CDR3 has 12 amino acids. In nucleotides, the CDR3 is TGTGCCAGCGCCGGACAGCCCCCTGGCTACACCTTC. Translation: CASAGQPPGYTF.

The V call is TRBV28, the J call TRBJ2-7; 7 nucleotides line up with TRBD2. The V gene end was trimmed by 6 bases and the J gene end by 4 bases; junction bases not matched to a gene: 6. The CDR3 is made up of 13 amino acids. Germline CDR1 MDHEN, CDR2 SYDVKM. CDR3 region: CASSTLGGYEQYF. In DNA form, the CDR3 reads TGTGCCAGCAGCACATTGGGGGGGTACGAGCAGTACTTC.